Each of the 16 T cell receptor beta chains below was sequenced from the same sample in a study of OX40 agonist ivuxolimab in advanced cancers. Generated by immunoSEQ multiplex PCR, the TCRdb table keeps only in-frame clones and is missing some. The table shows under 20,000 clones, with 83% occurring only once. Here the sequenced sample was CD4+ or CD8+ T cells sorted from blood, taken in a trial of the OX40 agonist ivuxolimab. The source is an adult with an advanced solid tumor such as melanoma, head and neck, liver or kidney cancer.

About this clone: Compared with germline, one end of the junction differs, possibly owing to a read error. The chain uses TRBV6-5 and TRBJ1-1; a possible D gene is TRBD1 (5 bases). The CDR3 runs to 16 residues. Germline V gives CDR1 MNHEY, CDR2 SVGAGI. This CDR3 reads CASSYYVAGTNTEAFF. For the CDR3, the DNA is TGTGCCAGCAGCTACTATGTAGCAGGGACGAACACTGAAGCTTTCTTT.

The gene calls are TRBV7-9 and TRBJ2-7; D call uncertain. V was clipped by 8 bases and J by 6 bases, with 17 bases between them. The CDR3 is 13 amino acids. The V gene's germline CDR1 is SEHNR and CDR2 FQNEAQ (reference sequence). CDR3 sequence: CASASGHLGEQYF. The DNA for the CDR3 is TGTGCCAGCGCTTCGGGTCATTTGGGCGAGCAGTACTTC.

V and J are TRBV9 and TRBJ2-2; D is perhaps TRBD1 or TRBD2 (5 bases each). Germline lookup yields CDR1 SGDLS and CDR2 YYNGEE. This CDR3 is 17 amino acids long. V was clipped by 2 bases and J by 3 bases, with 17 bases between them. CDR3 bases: TGTGCCAGCAGCGTCGGAGGTTCAGGGTATTACACCGGGGAGCTGTTTTTT. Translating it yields CASSVGGSGYYTGELFF.

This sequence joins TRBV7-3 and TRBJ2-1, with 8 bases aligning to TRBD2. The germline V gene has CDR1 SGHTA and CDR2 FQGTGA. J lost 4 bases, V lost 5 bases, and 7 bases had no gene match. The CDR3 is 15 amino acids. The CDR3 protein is CASSPIGGEYNEQFF. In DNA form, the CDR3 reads TGTGCCAGCAGCCCGATCGGGGGGGAATACAATGAGCAGTTCTTC.

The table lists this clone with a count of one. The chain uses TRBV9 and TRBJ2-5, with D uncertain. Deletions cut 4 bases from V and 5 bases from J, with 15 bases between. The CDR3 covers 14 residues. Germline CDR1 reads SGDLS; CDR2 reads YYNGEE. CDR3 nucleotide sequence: TGTGCCAGCAGCCCGACGCCTGGGTGGGAGACCCAGTACTTC. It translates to CASSPTPGWETQYF.

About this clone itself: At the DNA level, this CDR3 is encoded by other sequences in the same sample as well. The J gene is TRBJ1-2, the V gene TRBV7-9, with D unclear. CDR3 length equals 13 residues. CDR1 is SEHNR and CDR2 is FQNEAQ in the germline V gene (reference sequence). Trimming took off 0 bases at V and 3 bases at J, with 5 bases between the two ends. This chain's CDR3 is CASSLARHYGYTF. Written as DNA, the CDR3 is TGTGCCAGCAGCTTAGCGCGTCACTATGGCTACACCTTC.

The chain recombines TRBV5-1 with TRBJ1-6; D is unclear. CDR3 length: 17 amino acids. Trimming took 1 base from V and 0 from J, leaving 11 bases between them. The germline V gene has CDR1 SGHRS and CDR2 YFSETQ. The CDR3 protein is CASSLMDRSSYNSPLHF. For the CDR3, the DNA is TGCGCCAGCAGCTTGATGGACCGGAGCTCCTATAATTCACCCCTCCACTTT. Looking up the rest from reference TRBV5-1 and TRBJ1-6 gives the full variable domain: KAGVTQTPRYLIKTRGQQVTLSCSPISGHRSVSWYQQTPGQGLQFLFEYFSETQRNKGNFPGRFSGRQFSNSRSEMNVSTLELGDSALYLCASSLMDRSSYNSPLHFGNGTRLTVT.

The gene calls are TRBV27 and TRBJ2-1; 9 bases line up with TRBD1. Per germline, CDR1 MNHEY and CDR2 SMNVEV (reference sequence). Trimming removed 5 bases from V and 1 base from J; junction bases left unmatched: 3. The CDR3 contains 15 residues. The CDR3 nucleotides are TGTGCCAGCAGTCAGGACAGGGGTTCCTACAATGAGCAGTTCTTC. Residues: CASSQDRGSYNEQFF.

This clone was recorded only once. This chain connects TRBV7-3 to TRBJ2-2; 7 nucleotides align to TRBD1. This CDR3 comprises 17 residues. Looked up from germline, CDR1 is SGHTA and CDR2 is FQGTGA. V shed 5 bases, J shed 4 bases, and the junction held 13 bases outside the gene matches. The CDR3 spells CASSGRPDRVVTGELFF. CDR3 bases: TGTGCCAGCAGCGGACGCCCAGACAGGGTTGTCACCGGGGAGCTGTTTTTT.

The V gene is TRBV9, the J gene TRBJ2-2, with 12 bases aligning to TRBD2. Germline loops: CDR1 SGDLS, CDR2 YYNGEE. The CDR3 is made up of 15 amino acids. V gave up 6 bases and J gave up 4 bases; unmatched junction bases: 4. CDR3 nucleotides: TGTGCCAGCACACTAGCGGGGGGAAGCACCGGGGAGCTGTTTTTT. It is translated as CASTLAGGSTGELFF.

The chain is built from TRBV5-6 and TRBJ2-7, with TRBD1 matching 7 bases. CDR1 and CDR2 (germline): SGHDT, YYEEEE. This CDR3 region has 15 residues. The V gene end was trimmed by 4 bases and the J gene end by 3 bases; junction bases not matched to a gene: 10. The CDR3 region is CASSLSITGVYEQYF. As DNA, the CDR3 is TGTGCCAGCAGCCTCTCAATCACAGGGGTCTACGAGCAGTACTTC.

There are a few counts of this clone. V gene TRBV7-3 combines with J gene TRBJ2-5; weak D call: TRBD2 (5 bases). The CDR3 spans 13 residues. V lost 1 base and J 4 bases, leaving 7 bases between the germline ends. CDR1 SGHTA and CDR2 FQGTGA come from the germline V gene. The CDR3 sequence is CASSLNRGETQYF. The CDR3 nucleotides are TGTGCCAGCAGCTTAAACCGGGGAGAGACCCAGTACTTC. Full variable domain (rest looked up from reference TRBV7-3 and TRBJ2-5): GAGVSQTPSNKVTEKGKYVELRCDPISGHTALYWYRQSLGQGPEFLIYFQGTGAADDSGLPNDRFFAVRPEGSVSTLKIQRTERGDSAVYLCASSLNRGETQYFGPGTRLLVL.

CDR3 nucleotide sequence: TGTGCCAGCAGTTACTCGAGACCCTACGAGCAGTACTTC. Protein product: CASSYSRPYEQYF. The chain joins TRBV6-5 to TRBJ2-7; D unclear. V lost 0 bases, J lost 2 bases, and 5 bases lay in between. Germline-derived CDR1 and CDR2 are MNHEY and SVGAGI. The CDR3 contains 13 residues.

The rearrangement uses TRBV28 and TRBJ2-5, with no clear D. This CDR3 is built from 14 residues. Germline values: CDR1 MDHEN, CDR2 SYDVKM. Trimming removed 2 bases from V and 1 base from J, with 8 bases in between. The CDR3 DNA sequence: TGTGCCAGCAGTTTAAAAAGAACCCAAGAGACCCAGTACTTC. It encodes CASSLKRTQETQYF.

The CDR3, as DNA: TGTGCCAGCAGCTTAGATGCAGGGGACGTGGAGACCCAGTACTTC. As protein: CASSLDAGDVETQYF. The chain is built from TRBV11-2 and TRBJ2-5, with TRBD1 as a possible D gene (6 bases). The V gene lost 0 bases and the J gene lost 5 bases, with 13 bases spanning the gap. The CDR3 extends over 15 amino acids. Germline assignment: CDR1 SGHAT and CDR2 FQNNGV.

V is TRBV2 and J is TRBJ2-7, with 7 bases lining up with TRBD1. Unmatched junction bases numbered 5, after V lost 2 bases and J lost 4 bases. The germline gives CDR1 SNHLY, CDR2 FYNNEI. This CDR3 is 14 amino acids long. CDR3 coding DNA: TGTGCCAGCAGTGAACTAGGCAGGGGGTACGAGCAGTACTTC. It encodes CASSELGRGYEQYF.